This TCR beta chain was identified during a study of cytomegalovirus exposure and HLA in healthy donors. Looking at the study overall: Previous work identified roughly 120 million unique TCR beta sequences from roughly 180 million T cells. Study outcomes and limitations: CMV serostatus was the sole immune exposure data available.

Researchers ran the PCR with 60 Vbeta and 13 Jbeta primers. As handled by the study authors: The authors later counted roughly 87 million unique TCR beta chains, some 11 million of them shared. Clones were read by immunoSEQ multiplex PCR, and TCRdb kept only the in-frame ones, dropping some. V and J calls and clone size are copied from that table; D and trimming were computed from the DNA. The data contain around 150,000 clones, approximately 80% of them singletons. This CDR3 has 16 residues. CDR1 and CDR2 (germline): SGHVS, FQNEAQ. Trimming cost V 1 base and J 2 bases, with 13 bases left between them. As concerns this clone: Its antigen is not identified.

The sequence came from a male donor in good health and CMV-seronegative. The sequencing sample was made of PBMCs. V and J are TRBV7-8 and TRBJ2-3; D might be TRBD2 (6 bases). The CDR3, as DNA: TGTGCCAGCAGCTTAGTCCCGGGACTCAACACAGATACGCAGTATTTT. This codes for CASSLVPGLNTDTQYF.